This T cell receptor beta chain came from a study of early T cells in non-severe SARS-CoV-2 infection. On the study more broadly: Chains were not paired, and sequencing was done on bulk RNA from unsorted whole blood.

Each single cDNA molecule received a unique molecular identifier. TCRdb recomputed calls from the 5' RACE reads with MiXCR, one row per CDR3 protein. The sample contains 20,000 to 25,000 distinct CDR3 sequences, less than 4.5% of which appear only once. This clonotype was picked up many times. Input material: whole blood. This receptor was obtained from an adult who was a healthcare worker with PCR-confirmed SARS-CoV-2 infection or an uninfected control (not recorded which).

CDR3 residues: CASSPEVAWGNGETQYF. The CDR3 DNA is TGTGCCAGCAGTCCCGAGGTTGCCTGGGGGAATGGAGAGACCCAGTACTTC. This chain uses TRBV6-1 with TRBJ2-5, with D perhaps being TRBD1 or TRBD2 (5 bases each). CDR1 is MNHNS, CDR2 SASEGT, per germline. The CDR3 totals 17 residues. V shed 5 bases and J shed 4 bases, with 23 bases lying between them.